The next 5 T cell receptor beta chains were all read from a single sample in a study of blood T cell repertoires in COVID-19 (dated by TCRdb to about 2020). Library construction relied on the immunoSEQ multiplex PCR assay. This is the immuneACCESS table as TCRdb keeps it, with only in-frame sequences that have V and J called. A part of the clones is gone; compared with another copy, unresolved V genes explain less than half, and the rest is unexplained. Here the sample has 200,000 to 250,000 clones; about 80% occur a single time. The ten largest clones take up about 2% of the sample. Specimen: peripheral blood. All receptors derive from a woman aged 80 or over with acute or convalescent COVID-19.

Here the CDR3 DNA reads TGTGCCAGCACTCAGGTAGTCAGCACAGATACGCAGTATTTT. Residues: CASTQVVSTDTQYF. V gene TRBV2 combines with J gene TRBJ2-3; the D is unclear. CDR1 and CDR2 from the germline V gene are SNHLY and FYNNEI. The CDR3 runs 14 residues. Trimming stripped 7 bases from V and 0 bases from J, with 11 bases between. The whole variable domain, filled in from reference TRBV2 and TRBJ2-3, reads EPEVTQTPSHQVTQMGQEVILRCVPISNHLYFYWYRQILGQKVEFLVSFYNNEISEKSEIFDDQFSVERPDGSNFTLKIRSTKLEDSAMYFCASTQVVSTDTQYFGPGTRLTVL.

V gene TRBV19 combines with J gene TRBJ1-2; 7 bases match TRBD1. The CDR3 is made up of 15 amino acids. Germline CDR1 reads LNHDA; CDR2 reads SQIVND (reference sequence). V was pared by 4 bases and J by 3 bases, with 8 bases of the junction left unmatched. DNA for the CDR3: TGTGCCAGTAGTAGCCGGGACAGCAAGCACTATGGCTACACCTTC. Translation: CASSSRDSKHYGYTF.

This sequence joins TRBV3-1 (or the pseudogene TRBV3-2) and TRBJ2-1, with D perhaps TRBD2 (6 bases). The CDR3 contains 17 residues. V was trimmed by 0 bases and J by 4 bases, leaving 16 bases between them. In germline, CDR1 is LGHDT, CDR2 YNNKEL (reference sequence). The CDR3 sequence is CASSQDRGGVAYNEQFF. The CDR3 nucleotides are TGTGCCAGCAGCCAAGATCGCGGCGGGGTCGCGTACAATGAGCAGTTCTTC.

The rearrangement joins TRBV30 to TRBJ1-4, with a weak D call TRBD1 (6 bases). CDR3 length: 13 residues. The germline CDR1 and CDR2 sequences are GTSNPN and SVGIG (reference sequence). V lost 4 bases, J lost 3 bases, and 9 bases lay in between. The CDR3 DNA follows: TGTGCCTGGATGGGGGCCTCTAATGAAAAACTGTTTTTT. Residues: CAWMGASNEKLFF.

The V call is TRBV14, the J call TRBJ1-2, with D possibly being TRBD1 (5 bases). The V end lost 4 bases, the J end lost 2 bases, and 17 bases lay between the germline ends. Germline V gene data show CDR1 as SGHDN and CDR2 as FVKESK. The CDR3 contains 16 residues. The CDR3 loop reads CASSPSGRGGNYGYTF. The DNA for the CDR3 is TGTGCCAGCAGCCCCTCAGGCCGGGGGGGAAACTATGGCTACACCTTC.